This T cell receptor (beta chain) is from a study of shared clonotypes between healthy human individuals (dated by TCRdb to 2020 to 2021). In terms of the full investigation: The cohort comprised a couple of women and a few men aged 18 to 49 years. Per donor, three plates each were used for CD4 naive and CD4 memory, two for CD8 naive, and one for CD8 memory. To estimate repertoire size and how much clonotype sharing occurs between individuals, the study deeply sequenced the blood TCR repertoires of 4 to 6 healthy adults. Libraries were prepared and TCR repertoires were sequenced by different laboratories using diverse techniques, in order to increase sequencing depth and limit assay-specific biases. Each donor's leukapheresis produced roughly between roughly 0.85 and 9.5 billion PBMCs.

Using the deep immunoSEQ assay, multiplex PCR amplified TCR CDR3 regions from genomic DNA. Genomic DNA extracted from each cell subset was distributed evenly over all wells of several immunoSEQ 96-well plates, and each plate served as one replicate. For sorted subsets, 200 to 250 ng of genomic DNA, equivalent to roughly 30,000 T cell genomes, went into each replicate PCR. Purified libraries were measured with a Qubit 3.0 fluorometer, size-checked on a Bioanalyzer 2100, and measured again with the KAPA Library Quantification kit. Each immunoSEQ 96-well plate was sequenced on its own single-read 150-cycle Illumina NextSeq 550 flow cell. Concerning the study's data processing: Because only junctional sequences without quality scores were contained in the immunoSEQ output, filtering matching that applied to full-length reads could not be performed. To assign V/J genes and CDR3, sequences were annotated against IMGT germline references using PyIR, a Python wrapper for IgBLAST v1.9. Reads were filtered out if the reads had weak V/J assignments (E-value above 1e-6), no CDR3, stop codons, out-of-frame junctions, or ambiguous translated residues. V3J clonotypes were defined as sequences sharing an identical inferred V gene, J gene, and CDR3 amino acid sequence. To compute the percentage overlap between repertoires, the number of shared unique clonotypes was divided by the size of the smaller repertoire. Richness of each repertoire was evaluated using RTK rarefaction, the Chao1 estimator, and Recon v2.1 estimates of unobserved clonotypes. Generation probabilities for all TCRbeta clonotypes obtained by the gDNA method from a handful of donors were computed using OLGA. The immuneACCESS repertoire file appears here via TCRdb, limited to in-frame rearrangements. These files lack a portion of the clones; in checked studies, under half of the deficit traces to unresolved V genes, and the cause of the others is not known. That table supplies the V and J calls and clone size; D and trimming were determined from the DNA. The sample table holds approximately 1.5 million clones, of which roughly 98% were seen once. Roughly 0.4% of the sample belongs to the ten largest clones.

The CDR3, cysteine through phenylalanine, is 15 amino acids long. Only the CDR3 DNA stays, 45 bases, in frame from base 1. CDR1 and CDR2, per the germline V gene, are SGHDN and FVKESK. V is reduced by 2 bases and J by 4 bases, leaving a spacing of 14 bases between them. On this clone itself: No antigen is known for it. Base qualities are not provided; no much larger clone lies one nucleotide away.

Study-wide findings and limitations: Even with the large sequencing depth, rarefaction of the sorted-subset datasets indicated that sequencing was incomplete. Because the study included only a small number of donors, the genetic and exposure-history diversity represented was limited. Roughly 5% of naive CD4, 3.5% of naive CD8, about 2.1% of memory CD4, and 0.4% of memory CD8 clonotypes were shared across four donors. Compared with non-shared clonotypes, clonotypes shared by all four sorted-subset donors had higher generation probabilities. Only blood was sampled, and tissue TCR repertoires likely differ from those in blood. Naive subsets generally had larger estimated clonotype richness than memory subsets did. Pairwise subsampling led to the expectation that sequencing depth would affect the degree of clonotype sharing among donors.

Healthy HIV-negative adults with no recently reported acute infections or vaccinations were included as donors. All donors were Caucasian adults living in Nashville, Tennessee, USA. CD4+ T cells were enriched through magnetic negative selection, after which naive cells were positively selected on CD45RA and the remaining negative fraction served as the memory subset. Blood was obtained by leukapheresis, after which PBMCs were separated by Ficoll-Histopaque density gradient centrifugation and cryopreserved in liquid nitrogen vapor phase. Analytical flow cytometry was used to check the purity and quantity of each magnetically sorted T cell population. Genomic DNA was isolated from every sorted fraction and measured by UV absorbance on a Nanodrop 2000c.

This sequence uses TRBV14 and TRBJ2-5; no D gene can be assigned with confidence. This sequence was found in a man aged 25 to 40 in good health. The sequencing sample was made of naive CD4+ T cells sorted from blood. The label giving this sample's cell subset or site can be read as: CD45RA+ positively selected. The DNA sequence is as follows: TGTGCCAGCAGCCAACGTCACGGAAGGGTAGAGACCCAGTACTTC. It translates as CASSQRHGRVETQYF.